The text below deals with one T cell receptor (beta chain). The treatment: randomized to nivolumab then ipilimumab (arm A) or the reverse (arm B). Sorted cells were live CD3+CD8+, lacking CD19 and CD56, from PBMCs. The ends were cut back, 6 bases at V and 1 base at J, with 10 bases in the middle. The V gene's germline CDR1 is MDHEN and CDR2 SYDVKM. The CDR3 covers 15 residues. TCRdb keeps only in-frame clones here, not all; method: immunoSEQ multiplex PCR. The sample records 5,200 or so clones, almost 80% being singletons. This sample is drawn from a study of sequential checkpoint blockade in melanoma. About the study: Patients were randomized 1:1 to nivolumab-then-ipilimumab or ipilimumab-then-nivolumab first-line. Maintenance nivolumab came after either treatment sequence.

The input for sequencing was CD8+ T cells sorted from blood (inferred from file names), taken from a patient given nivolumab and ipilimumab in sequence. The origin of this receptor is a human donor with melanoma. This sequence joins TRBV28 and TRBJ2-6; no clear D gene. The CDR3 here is CASRQQNSGANVLTF. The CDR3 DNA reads TGTGCCAGCAGGCAACAAAATTCTGGGGCCAACGTCCTGACTTTC.